These 11 T cell receptor beta chains were all obtained from the same sample, sequenced in a study of T cell responses to AZD1222 COVID-19 vaccine. Profiled with immunoSEQ multiplex PCR; TCRdb holds only in-frame clones, not every one. Among some 150,000 clones listed, roughly 91% were seen once. The sequences come from peripheral blood, collected 28 days after the second AZD1222 dose. Every receptor here comes from an adult who received the AZD1222 COVID-19 vaccine.

The chain has TRBV3-1 (or the pseudogene TRBV3-2) and TRBJ1-2; no reliable D call. The V and J ends lost 0 bases and 4 bases respectively, with 9 bases between them. CDR3 size: 14 residues. CDR1 is LGHDT and CDR2 is YNNKEL in the germline V gene (reference sequence). The CDR3 spells CASSQDYSIYGYTF. DNA for the CDR3: TGTGCCAGCAGCCAAGATTATAGCATCTATGGCTACACCTTC.

The chain recombines TRBV27 with TRBJ1-5; tentatively, D is TRBD1 (6 bases). The CDR3 contains 13 residues. Germline-derived CDR1 and CDR2 are MNHEY and SMNVEV (reference sequence). V was shortened by 4 bases and J by 7 bases, with 11 bases between the two germline ends. CDR3 DNA sequence: TGTGCCAGCAGTTCAGGGGCCCGACAGCCCCAGCATTTT. Translation: CASSSGARQPQHF.

In DNA form, the CDR3 reads TGTGCCACCAGCAGAGATAAGTACCAAGAGACCCAGTACTTC. It codes for CATSRDKYQETQYF. The rearrangement links TRBV15 to TRBJ2-5; no reliable D call. This CDR3 is 14 amino acids long. The ends were cut back, 0 bases at V and 0 bases at J, with 5 bases in the middle. Germline-derived CDR1 and CDR2 are LNHNV and YYDKDF (reference sequence).

This chain uses TRBV7-3 with TRBJ2-1; 13 bases are a match to TRBD2. Losses at the gene ends were 4 bases for V and 3 bases for J; bases not matched to a gene: 6. Germline assignment: CDR1 SGHTA and CDR2 FQGTGA. The CDR3 extends over 17 amino acids. The CDR3 spells CASSSRTSGSLYNEQFF. The CDR3, as DNA: TGTGCCAGCAGCTCGAGGACTAGCGGGAGTCTCTACAATGAGCAGTTCTTC.

The genes are TRBV7-8 and TRBJ1-5; D not resolved. V shed 2 bases and J shed 3 bases, with 11 bases lying between them. Germline CDR1 SGHVS, CDR2 FQNEAQ. The CDR3 is 15 amino acids. The CDR3, as DNA: TGTGCCAGCAGCTTAAGGCGGCAGTCCAATCAGCCCCAGCATTTT. This gives the protein CASSLRRQSNQPQHF. Drawing the rest from reference TRBV7-8 and TRBJ1-5, the complete variable domain is GAGVSQSPRYKVAKRGQDVALRCDPISGHVSLFWYQQALGQGPEFLTYFQNEAQLDKSGLPSDRFFAERPEGSVSTLKIQRTQQEDSAVYLCASSLRRQSNQPQHFGDGTRLSIL.

The J gene is TRBJ1-2, the V gene TRBV5-1; D may be TRBD1 (6 bases). Germline V lookup: CDR1 SGHRS, CDR2 YFSETQ. Trimming cost V 0 bases and J 6 bases, with 15 bases left between them. The CDR3 has 15 residues. The CDR3 reads CASSLAQGIANGYTF. CDR3 in DNA: TGCGCCAGCAGCTTGGCCCAGGGGATCGCGAATGGCTACACCTTC.

This chain connects TRBV6-4 to TRBJ1-6, with 7 bases fitting TRBD1. V was clipped by 0 bases and J by 11 bases; unmatched bases: 7. Germline values: CDR1 MRHNA, CDR2 SNTAGT. This CDR3 comprises 15 residues. The CDR3 nucleotides read TGTGCCAGCAGTGACTCGAAACTGGGACAGACACCCCTCCACTTT. Protein sequence: CASSDSKLGQTPLHF.

This clone was detected once. This chain connects TRBV28 to TRBJ2-7; a possible D gene is TRBD2 (5 bases). Germline V gene data show CDR1 as MDHEN and CDR2 as SYDVKM. V gave up 6 bases and J gave up 4 bases, with 22 bases separating them. The CDR3 runs to 16 residues. CDR3 coding DNA: TGTGCCAGCAGGCCCGAGGGTAATCCGGCTAAGTACGAGCAGTACTTC. Its translation: CASRPEGNPAKYEQYF.

J is TRBJ1-6 and V is TRBV7-6, with D tentatively TRBD1 (6 bases). The germline V gene encodes CDR1 SGHVS and CDR2 FNYEAQ. CDR3 length equals 15 residues. Deletions cut 3 bases from V and 7 bases from J, with 13 bases between. CDR3 sequence reads: CASSLTDRPNSPLHF. The CDR3 DNA sequence: TGTGCCAGCAGCTTGACGGACAGACCAAATTCACCCCTCCACTTT.

The J gene is TRBJ1-2, the V gene TRBV2; TRBD1 is a possible D gene (6 bases). The CDR3 loop spans 13 amino acids. Trimming took 1 base from V and 5 from J, leaving 8 bases between them. CDR1 and CDR2 (germline): SNHLY, FYNNEI. CDR3 in amino acids: CASSEGTDYGYTF. Written as DNA, the CDR3 is TGTGCCAGCAGTGAAGGGACAGATTATGGCTACACCTTC.

The chain has TRBV28 and TRBJ2-3, with D perhaps given as TRBD1 or TRBD2 (6 bases each). The germline gives CDR1 MDHEN, CDR2 SYDVKM. The CDR3 totals 16 residues. Trimming stripped 2 bases from V and 6 bases from J, with 18 bases between. The CDR3 DNA sequence: TGTGCCAGCAGTTTAGAGGGAACGGGGGCAAGCGATACGCAGTATTTT. Residues: CASSLEGTGASDTQYF.